Below are 19 T cell receptor beta chains sequenced from a single sample in a study of shared clonotypes between healthy human individuals. TCRdb keeps only in-frame clones here, not all; method: immunoSEQ multiplex PCR. The data contain some 650,000 clones, about 96% of them singletons. Input material: naive CD4+ T cells sorted from blood. The subset denotes: CD45RA+ positively selected. All receptors come from a woman in her thirties in good health.

This clone was seen once. This chain connects TRBV2 to TRBJ2-3, with TRBD2 identical over 8 bases. The germline V gene encodes CDR1 SNHLY and CDR2 FYNNEI. This CDR3 contains 15 residues. V was clipped by 5 bases and J by 6 bases; unmatched bases: 10. The CDR3 sequence is CASSSIGAGVDTQYF. In DNA form, the CDR3 reads TGTGCCAGCAGTTCCATTGGAGCGGGAGTGGATACGCAGTATTTT.

The chain joins TRBV4-2 to TRBJ2-7; tentative D call: TRBD2 (6 bases). CDR1 is LGHNA and CDR2 is YNFKEQ in the germline V gene. The CDR3 is 14 amino acids. Trimming shortened V by 5 bases and J by 1 base, and 12 bases separated the two germline ends. The CDR3 nucleotides read TGTGCCAGCAGCTGGGCTAGCGCTTCCTACGAGCAGTACTTC. Translated, it gives CASSWASASYEQYF.

J is TRBJ2-7 and V is TRBV5-8; possible D gene TRBD1, 6 bases. Germline V lookup: CDR1 SGHTS, CDR2 YDEGEE. The length of the CDR3 is 16 residues. V lost 2 bases, J lost 5 bases, and 20 bases lay in between. CDR3: CASSFSPTGLYNEQYF. CDR3 coding DNA: TGTGCCAGCAGCTTTTCCCCGACAGGCTTGTACAACGAGCAGTACTTC.

This rearrangement joins TRBV5-1 to TRBJ2-2, with D possibly matching TRBD1 (6 bases). Germline CDR1 SGHRS, CDR2 YFSETQ. Trimming shortened V by 1 base and J by 3 bases, and 10 bases separated the two germline ends. The CDR3 extends over 15 amino acids. The CDR3 loop is CASSLRQAYTGELFF. The CDR3 DNA sequence: TGCGCCAGCAGCTTGCGACAGGCGTACACCGGGGAGCTGTTTTTT.

The genes are TRBV25-1 and TRBJ2-7; the D is unclear. Germline CDR1 is MGHDK and CDR2 is SYGVNS. Trimming removed 6 bases at V and 2 bases at J, with 17 bases between. The CDR3 sequence is 15 residues long. For the CDR3, the DNA is TGTGCCAGCAGCGACACTGGACGGATGACCTACGAGCAGTACTTC. It translates to CASSDTGRMTYEQYF.

This chain links TRBV2 with TRBJ2-5, with TRBD2 identical over 8 bases. This CDR3 region has 13 residues. Trimming at V came to 6 bases and at J to 4 bases, leaving 4 bases not matched to a gene. Germline CDR1 SNHLY, CDR2 FYNNEI. The CDR3 sequence: CASRWLAGETQYF. The CDR3 coding sequence is TGTGCCAGCAGATGGCTAGCGGGAGAGACCCAGTACTTC. Supplemented by reference TRBV2 and TRBJ2-5, the full variable domain reads EPEVTQTPSHQVTQMGQEVILRCVPISNHLYFYWYRQILGQKVEFLVSFYNNEISEKSEIFDDQFSVERPDGSNFTLKIRSTKLEDSAMYFCASRWLAGETQYFGPGTRLLVL.

The chain carries TRBV11-2 and TRBJ2-3; 7 nucleotides match TRBD2. Germline-derived CDR1 and CDR2 are SGHAT and FQNNGV. This CDR3 spans 16 amino acids. V trimming: 4 bases; J trimming: 0 bases; junction bases outside the gene matches: 7. In DNA form, the CDR3 reads TGTGCCAGCAGCTCCCTGGGGGGGTTAAGCACAGATACGCAGTATTTT. It codes for CASSSLGGLSTDTQYF. Together with reference TRBV11-2 and TRBJ2-3, the CDR3 gives the full variable domain: EAGVAQSPRYKIIEKRQSVAFWCNPISGHATLYWYQQILGQGPKLLIQFQNNGVVDDSQLPKDRFSAERLKGVDSTLKIQPAKLEDSAVYLCASSSLGGLSTDTQYFGPGTRLTVL.

The chain recombines TRBV4-1 with TRBJ2-3; 14 nucleotides align to TRBD2. The V segment lost 0 bases and the J segment 11 bases; nucleotides outside the gene matches: 10. The length of the CDR3 is 17 residues. Germline assignment: CDR1 MGHRA and CDR2 YSYEKL. The CDR3: CASSQEGRLAGGPGQYF. As DNA, the CDR3 is TGCGCCAGCAGCCAAGAGGGAAGACTAGCGGGAGGGCCAGGGCAGTATTTT.

The rearrangement links TRBV5-4 to TRBJ2-6; D possibly corresponds to TRBD1 (5 bases). The germline V gene encodes CDR1 SGHNT and CDR2 YYREEE (reference sequence). The CDR3 is 16 amino acids. The V gene lost 7 bases and the J gene lost 5 bases, with 19 bases spanning the gap. The CDR3 DNA reads TGTGCCAGCCATAGGCGCGGACAAAGTCGGGCCAACGTCCTGACTTTC. This codes for CASHRRGQSRANVLTF.

In DNA form, the CDR3 reads TGTGCCAGCAGCGTAGCGGGAATTCCCACAGATACGCAGTATTTT. Encoded protein: CASSVAGIPTDTQYF. This rearrangement joins TRBV9 to TRBJ2-3, with a possible D match to TRBD2 (5 bases). The CDR3 is 15 residues long. The germline V and J ends were trimmed by 0 bases and 2 bases, with 10 bases remaining between them. Per germline, CDR1 SGDLS and CDR2 YYNGEE. Filled out from reference TRBV9 and TRBJ2-3, the complete variable domain reads DSGVTQTPKHLITATGQRVTLRCSPRSGDLSVYWYQQSLDQGLQFLIQYYNGEERAKGNILERFSAQQFPDLHSELNLSSLELGDSALYFCASSVAGIPTDTQYFGPGTRLTVL.

This chain joins TRBV5-8 and TRBJ2-2; D is possibly TRBD1 (6 bases). CDR1 and CDR2 from the germline V gene are SGHTS and YDEGEE. Trimming removed 2 bases from V and 7 bases from J, with 12 bases in between. The CDR3 spans 14 residues. The CDR3 region has the DNA TGTGCCAGCAGCTTAGGGGGAATCGGCGGGGAGCTGTTTTTT. Its protein is CASSLGGIGGELFF.

The chain recombines TRBV4-2 with TRBJ2-3; D is perhaps TRBD2 (5 bases). Deletions cut 0 bases from V and 1 base from J, with 14 bases between. Germline values: CDR1 LGHNA, CDR2 YNFKEQ. The CDR3 is 17 residues long. The CDR3 DNA is TGTGCCAGCAGCCAAGAATTGAGTCTAGCTGGCACAGATACGCAGTATTTT. Its protein product is CASSQELSLAGTDTQYF.

This clone was counted a single time. This chain connects TRBV5-1 to TRBJ2-1; 9 bases align to TRBD1. The trim removed 0 bases at V and 0 bases at J, leaving 4 bases unmatched. The CDR3 is 17 residues long. Germline CDR1 reads SGHRS; CDR2 reads YFSETQ. DNA for the CDR3: TGCGCCAGCAGCTTGGCACGGACAGGGGTCTCCTACAATGAGCAGTTCTTC. Translating gives CASSLARTGVSYNEQFF. Drawing the rest from reference TRBV5-1 and TRBJ2-1, the complete variable domain is KAGVTQTPRYLIKTRGQQVTLSCSPISGHRSVSWYQQTPGQGLQFLFEYFSETQRNKGNFPGRFSGRQFSNSRSEMNVSTLELGDSALYLCASSLARTGVSYNEQFFGPGTRLTVL.

J is TRBJ2-2 and V is TRBV4-2; weak D call: TRBD2 (5 bases). Germline CDR1 reads LGHNA; CDR2 reads YNFKEQ. The CDR3 contains 13 residues. The V and J ends lost 4 bases and 4 bases respectively, with 7 bases between them. The CDR3 nucleotides are TGTGCCAGCAGCCTCGGGGTCACCGGGGAGCTGTTTTTT. It is translated as CASSLGVTGELFF.

V is TRBV7-8 and J is TRBJ2-2, with 7 nucleotides matching TRBD2. CDR1 is SGHVS and CDR2 is FQNEAQ in the germline V gene. This CDR3 has 13 residues. V trimming: 8 bases; J trimming: 4 bases; junction bases outside the gene matches: 4. CDR3 residues: CASASGATGELFF. CDR3 coding DNA: TGTGCCAGCGCCAGCGGGGCCACCGGGGAGCTGTTTTTT.

J is TRBJ2-3 and V is TRBV6-6; weak D call: TRBD1 (5 bases). The CDR3 totals 16 residues. Germline CDR1 is MNHNY and CDR2 is SVGAGI (reference sequence). V shed 0 bases and J shed 0 bases, with 10 bases lying between them. CDR3 amino acids: CASSYSMGPSTDTQYF. The CDR3 DNA sequence: TGTGCCAGCAGTTACTCGATGGGGCCGAGCACAGATACGCAGTATTTT.

This rearrangement joins TRBV28 to TRBJ2-5, with 9 bases that match TRBD2. The J call is in doubt because the DNA end fits TRBJ2-7 better. CDR1 is MDHEN, CDR2 SYDVKM, per germline. This CDR3 is built from 16 residues. The CDR3 is CASSLDLGTSQYEQYF. CDR3 DNA sequence: TGTGCCAGCAGTTTGGACTTGGGGACTAGCCAATACGAGCAGTACTTC.

The V gene is TRBV7-6, the J gene TRBJ2-3; TRBD1 might be the D (5 bases). V was clipped by 5 bases and J by 4 bases, with 16 bases between them. Germline CDR1 is SGHVS and CDR2 is FNYEAQ. The CDR3 sequence is 15 residues long. In nucleotides, the CDR3 is TGTGCCAGCAGCGGGGCGACAGATCTCTCAGATACGCAGTATTTT. Protein product: CASSGATDLSDTQYF.

The CDR3 region has the DNA TGTGCCAGTAGGGGACTAGCGGGACCTGAGCAGTTCTTC. Amino acids: CASRGLAGPEQFF. This chain uses TRBV19 with TRBJ2-1, with 13 bases lining up with TRBD2. The CDR3 contains 13 residues. V lost 6 bases and J lost 9; bases outside the gene matches: 2. CDR1 is LNHDA, CDR2 SQIVND, per germline (reference sequence). Using reference TRBV19 and TRBJ2-1 for the parts outside the CDR3, the full variable domain is DGGITQSPKYLFRKEGQNVTLSCEQNLNHDAMYWYRQDPGQGLRLIYYSQIVNDFQKGDIAEGYSVSREKKESFPLTVTSAQKNPTAFYLCASRGLAGPEQFFGPGTRLTVL.